This T cell receptor (beta chain) was sequenced for a study of blood T cell repertoires in COVID-19. Assay used: immunoSEQ multiplex PCR; TCRdb lists only in-frame clones, some missing. The sample lists about 110,000 clones, roughly two thirds occurring once. This clone was found a few times. V lost 3 bases and J lost 2, with 18 bases in between. Germline lookup yields CDR1 SGHDT and CDR2 YYEEEE. This CDR3 spans 17 amino acids. This chain joins TRBV5-6 and TRBJ1-5; possibly TRBD1 for D (6 bases). Source material: peripheral blood. The receptor's source is a human donor with acute or convalescent COVID-19. The donor label of this sample is uncertain. CDR3 nucleotides: TGTGCCAGCAGCTCGAGAACCAGGGGATTTGGCAATCAGCCCCAGCATTTT. Translating it yields CASSSRTRGFGNQPQHF.